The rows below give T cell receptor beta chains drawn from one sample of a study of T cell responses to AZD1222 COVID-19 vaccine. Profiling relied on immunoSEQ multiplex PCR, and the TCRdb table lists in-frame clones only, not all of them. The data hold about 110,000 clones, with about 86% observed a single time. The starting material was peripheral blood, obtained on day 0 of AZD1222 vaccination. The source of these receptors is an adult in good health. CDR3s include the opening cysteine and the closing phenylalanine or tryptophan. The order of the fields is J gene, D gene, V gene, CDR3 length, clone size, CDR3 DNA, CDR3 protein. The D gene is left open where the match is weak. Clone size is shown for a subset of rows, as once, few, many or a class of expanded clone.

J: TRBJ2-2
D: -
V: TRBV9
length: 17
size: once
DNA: TGTGCCAGCAGCGCGGGTCTGGGGGTGAAGAACACCGGGGAGCTGTTTTTT
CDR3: CASSAGLGVKNTGELFF

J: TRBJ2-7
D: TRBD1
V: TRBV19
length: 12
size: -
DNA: TGTGCCAGTAGAGGGACAGGCGACGAGCAGTACTTC
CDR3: CASRGTGDEQYF

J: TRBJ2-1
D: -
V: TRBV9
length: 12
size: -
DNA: TGTGCCAGCAGCGCCCCGGGACTTGAGCAGTTCTTC
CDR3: CASSAPGLEQFF

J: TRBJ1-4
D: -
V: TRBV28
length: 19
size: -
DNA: TGTGCCAGCAGTTTATTTCAGTTCGGCTTCAGGGTGCAAAATGAAAAACTGTTTTTT
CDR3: CASSLFQFGFRVQNEKLFF

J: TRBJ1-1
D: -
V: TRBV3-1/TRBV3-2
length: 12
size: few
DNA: TGTGCCAGCAGCCAAGCGAACACTGAAGCTTTCTTT
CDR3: CASSQANTEAFF

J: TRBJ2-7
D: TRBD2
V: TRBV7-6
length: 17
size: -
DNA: TGTGCCAGCAGCTTAAGTGTGGGAGGGGGACTAGCGGGCGAGCAGTACTTC
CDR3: CASSLSVGGGLAGEQYF

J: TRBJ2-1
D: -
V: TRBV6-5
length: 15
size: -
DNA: TGTGCCAGCAGCCCCGCCGGGTGGGGATACAATGAGCAGTTCTTC
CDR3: CASSPAGWGYNEQFF

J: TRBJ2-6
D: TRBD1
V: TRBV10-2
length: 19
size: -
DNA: TGCGCCAGCAGTGAGTCGCAACTACAGGGGGCCTCTGGGGCCAACGTCCTGACTTTC
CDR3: CASSESQLQGASGANVLTF

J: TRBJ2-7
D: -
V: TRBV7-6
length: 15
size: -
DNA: TGTGCCAGCAGCTTAGCGGGTGTCGACTACCACGAGCAGTACTTC
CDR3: CASSLAGVDYHEQYF

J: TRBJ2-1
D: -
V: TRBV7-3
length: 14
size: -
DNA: TGTGCCAGCAGACCCGACCCCACGAACAATGAGCAGTTCTTC
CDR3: CASRPDPTNNEQFF

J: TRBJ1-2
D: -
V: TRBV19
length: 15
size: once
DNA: TGTGCCAGTAGTATAGATCAAAGAGGGCGAGGTGGCTACACCTTC
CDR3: CASSIDQRGRGGYTF

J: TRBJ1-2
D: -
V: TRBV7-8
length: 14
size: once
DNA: TGTGCCAGCAGCTTAGGAGGGACAAGCCATGGCTACACCTTC
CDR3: CASSLGGTSHGYTF

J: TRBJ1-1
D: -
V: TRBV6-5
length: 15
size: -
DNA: TGTGCCAGCACCAAAAACTACCGGACGGATCTTGAAGCTTTCTTT
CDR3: CASTKNYRTDLEAFF

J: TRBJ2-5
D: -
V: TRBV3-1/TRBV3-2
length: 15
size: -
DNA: TGTGCCAGCAGCCAAGATGAACGGCCTAGTGCGTCCCAGTACTTC
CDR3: CASSQDERPSASQYF

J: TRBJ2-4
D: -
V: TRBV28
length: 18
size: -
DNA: TGTGCCAGCACATCCCGAGGGATTAGGGATGGGGCCAAAAACATTCAGTACTTC
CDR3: CASTSRGIRDGAKNIQYF

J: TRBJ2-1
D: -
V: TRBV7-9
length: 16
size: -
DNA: TGTGCCAGCAACCAATTCGCGGGGGCCCCCTACAATGAGCAGTTCTTC
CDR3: CASNQFAGAPYNEQFF

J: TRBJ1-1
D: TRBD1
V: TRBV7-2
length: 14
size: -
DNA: TGTGCCAGCAGCTTCAGGACAGGGAACACTGAAGCTTTCTTT
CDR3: CASSFRTGNTEAFF

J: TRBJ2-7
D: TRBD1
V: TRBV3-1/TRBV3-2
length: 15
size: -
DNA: TGTGCCAGCAGCCAACGCATGACAGGGAACTACGAGCAGTACTTC
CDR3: CASSQRMTGNYEQYF

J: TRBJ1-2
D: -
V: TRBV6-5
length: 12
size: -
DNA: TGTGCCAGCAGTCCGGGTATCTATGGCTACACCTTC
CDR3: CASSPGIYGYTF

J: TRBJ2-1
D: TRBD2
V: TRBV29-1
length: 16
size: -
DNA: TGCAGCGGTACTATGGGCGGCGGGGGGGCTAGGAATGAGCAGTTCTTC
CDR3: CSGTMGGGGARNEQFF

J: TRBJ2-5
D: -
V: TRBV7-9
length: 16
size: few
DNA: TGTGCCAGCAGCCCCCCCGTCTTCCGAGGCCAAGAGACCCAGTACTTC
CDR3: CASSPPVFRGQETQYF

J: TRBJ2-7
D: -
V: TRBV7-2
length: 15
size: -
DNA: TGTGCCAGCAGCTTAGTGCAGGGGGGCTCCTACGAGCAGTACTTC
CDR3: CASSLVQGGSYEQYF

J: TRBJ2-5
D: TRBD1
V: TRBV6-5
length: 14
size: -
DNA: TGTGCCAGCAGTTTGACAGGGGGGGGAGAGACCCAGTACTTC
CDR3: CASSLTGGGETQYF

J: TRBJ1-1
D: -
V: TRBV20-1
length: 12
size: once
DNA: TGCAGTGCTAGTCGAACCCCGGCTGAAGCTTTCTTT
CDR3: CSASRTPAEAFF

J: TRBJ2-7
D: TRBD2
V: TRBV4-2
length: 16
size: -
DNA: TGTGCCAGCAGCCAAGGGACTAGCGGGGGGGCGTACGAGCAGTACTTC
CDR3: CASSQGTSGGAYEQYF

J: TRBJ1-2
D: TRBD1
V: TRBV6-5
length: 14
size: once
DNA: TGTGCCAGCAGTTACTCGGGACAGGACTATGGCTACACCTTC
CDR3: CASSYSGQDYGYTF

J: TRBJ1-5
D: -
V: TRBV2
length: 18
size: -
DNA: TGTGCCAGCAGTGTGAGGCGTCCGGGACATCTATCCTATCAGCCCCAGCATTTT
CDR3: CASSVRRPGHLSYQPQHF

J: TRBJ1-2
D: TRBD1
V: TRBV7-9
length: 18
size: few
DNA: TGTGCCAGCATCCCAAACCGGGACAGGGGAATTAGGAACTATGGCTACACCTTC
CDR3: CASIPNRDRGIRNYGYTF

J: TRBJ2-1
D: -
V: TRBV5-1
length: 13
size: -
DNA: TGCGCCAGCAGCGTGCTCCTATACAATGAGCAGTTCTTC
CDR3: CASSVLLYNEQFF

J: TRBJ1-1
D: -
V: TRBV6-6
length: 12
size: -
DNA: TGTGCCAGCAGCCGGTTGAACACTGAAGCTTTCTTT
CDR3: CASSRLNTEAFF

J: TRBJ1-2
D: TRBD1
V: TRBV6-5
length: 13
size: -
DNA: TGTGCCAGCATAGGGGGCCGCTCACGGGGCTACACCTTC
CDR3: CASIGGRSRGYTF

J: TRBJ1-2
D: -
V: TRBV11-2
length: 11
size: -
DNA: TGTGCCAGCAGCCCACTCGGGCTCTACACCTTC
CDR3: CASSPLGLYTF

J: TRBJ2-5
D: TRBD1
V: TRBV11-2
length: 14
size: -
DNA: TGTGCCAGCAGCTCACAGGGGGGTGAAGAGACCCAGTACTTC
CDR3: CASSSQGGEETQYF

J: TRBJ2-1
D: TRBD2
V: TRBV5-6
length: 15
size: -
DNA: TGTGCCAGCAGCTCGTGGACTAGCGGGGGAGCGGAGCAGTTCTTC
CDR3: CASSSWTSGGAEQFF

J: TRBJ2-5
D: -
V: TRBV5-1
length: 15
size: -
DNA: TGCGCCAGCAGCTTATCGGTCGGGCAGCAAGAGACCCAGTACTTC
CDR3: CASSLSVGQQETQYF

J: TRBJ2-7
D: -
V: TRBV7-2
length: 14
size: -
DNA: TGTGCCAGCAACAAACCGGGACAACCCATACGGCAGTACTTC
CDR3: CASNKPGQPIRQYF

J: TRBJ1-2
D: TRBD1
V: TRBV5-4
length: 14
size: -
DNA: TGTGCCAGCAGCTTGGCCGGGACAGACTATGGCTACACCTTC
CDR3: CASSLAGTDYGYTF

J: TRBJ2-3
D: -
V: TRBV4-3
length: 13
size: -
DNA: TGCGCCAGCAGCCAAAGTCGAGCGGATACGCAGTATTTT
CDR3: CASSQSRADTQYF

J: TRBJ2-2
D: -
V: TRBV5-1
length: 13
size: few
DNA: TGCGCCAGCAGCTTGGTCTACACCGGGGAGCTGTTTTTT
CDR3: CASSLVYTGELFF

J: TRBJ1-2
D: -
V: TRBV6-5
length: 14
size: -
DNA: TGTGCCACCAGGCGGGGGGGCTCTAACTATGGCTACACCTTC
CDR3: CATRRGGSNYGYTF

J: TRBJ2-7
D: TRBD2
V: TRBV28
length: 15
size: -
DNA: TGTGCCAGCAGTTCCCCCCGGGGGGGAGTTGACGAGCAGTACTTC
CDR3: CASSSPRGGVDEQYF

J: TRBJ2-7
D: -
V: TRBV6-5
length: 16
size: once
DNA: TGTGCCAGCAGTTACTATCTCCGACCAGGCGGTATGGAGCAGTACTTC
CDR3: CASSYYLRPGGMEQYF

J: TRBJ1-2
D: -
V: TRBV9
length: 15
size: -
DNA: TGTGCCAGCAGCCCCGGGCTAGGGACGGACTATGGCTACACCTTC
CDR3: CASSPGLGTDYGYTF

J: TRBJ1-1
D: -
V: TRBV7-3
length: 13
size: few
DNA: TGTGCCAGCAGCTTAGAGGGGAACACTGAAGCTTTCTTT
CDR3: CASSLEGNTEAFF

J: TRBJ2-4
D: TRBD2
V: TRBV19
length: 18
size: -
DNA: TGTGCCAGTAGTATAGGGGGTGGGTCTAGCGGGGATATTGCGATTCAGTACTTC
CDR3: CASSIGGGSSGDIAIQYF

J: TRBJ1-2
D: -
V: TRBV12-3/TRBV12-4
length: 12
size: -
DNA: TGTGCCAGCAGTTTAAAGGGGAGTAGCTACACCTTC
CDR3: CASSLKGSSYTF

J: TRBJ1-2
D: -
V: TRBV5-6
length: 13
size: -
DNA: TGTGCCAGCAGCTTCGCAGGGACCGGCGGCTACACCTTC
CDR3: CASSFAGTGGYTF

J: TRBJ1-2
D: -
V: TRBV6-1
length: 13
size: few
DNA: TGTGCCAGCAGTGACGGGACCACGAGGGGCTACACCTTC
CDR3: CASSDGTTRGYTF

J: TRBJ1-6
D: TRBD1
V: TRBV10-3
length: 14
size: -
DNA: TGTGCCATCAGTGAGTTACAGGGGGTCTCACCCCTCCACTTT
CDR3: CAISELQGVSPLHF

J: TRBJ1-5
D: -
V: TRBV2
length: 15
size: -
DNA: TGTGCCAGCAGTGAAGCGCGGCGGTACAATCAGCCCCAGCATTTT
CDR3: CASSEARRYNQPQHF

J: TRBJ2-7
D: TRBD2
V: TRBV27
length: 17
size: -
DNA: TGTGCCAGCCGGTCGGCAGGGACTAGCGGGGGGATCTACGAGCAGTACTTC
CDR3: CASRSAGTSGGIYEQYF

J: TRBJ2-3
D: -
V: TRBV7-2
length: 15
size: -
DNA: TGTGCCAGCAGCTTTTTCGGGGGGCTCACAGATACGCAGTATTTT
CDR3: CASSFFGGLTDTQYF

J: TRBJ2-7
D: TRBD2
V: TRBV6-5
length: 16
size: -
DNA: TGTGCCAGCAGTTACTCGCAGCGGGGGGGCTTCAACGAGCAGTACTTC
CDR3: CASSYSQRGGFNEQYF

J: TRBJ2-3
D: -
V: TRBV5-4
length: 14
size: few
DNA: TGTGCCAGCAGCTTCTCGGCAGGCACAGATACGCAGTATTTT
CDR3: CASSFSAGTDTQYF

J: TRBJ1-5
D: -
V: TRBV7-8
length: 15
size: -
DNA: TGTGCCAGCAGGCCCTCCGGGGGGCGAGATCAGCCCCAGCATTTT
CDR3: CASRPSGGRDQPQHF

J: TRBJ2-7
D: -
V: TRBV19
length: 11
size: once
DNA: TGTGCCAGTAGTAATACCTACGAGCAGTACTTC
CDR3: CASSNTYEQYF

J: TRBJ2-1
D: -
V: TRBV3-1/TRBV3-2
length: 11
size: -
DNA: TGTGCCAGCAGCCGACCGGGTGAGCAGTTCTTC
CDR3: CASSRPGEQFF